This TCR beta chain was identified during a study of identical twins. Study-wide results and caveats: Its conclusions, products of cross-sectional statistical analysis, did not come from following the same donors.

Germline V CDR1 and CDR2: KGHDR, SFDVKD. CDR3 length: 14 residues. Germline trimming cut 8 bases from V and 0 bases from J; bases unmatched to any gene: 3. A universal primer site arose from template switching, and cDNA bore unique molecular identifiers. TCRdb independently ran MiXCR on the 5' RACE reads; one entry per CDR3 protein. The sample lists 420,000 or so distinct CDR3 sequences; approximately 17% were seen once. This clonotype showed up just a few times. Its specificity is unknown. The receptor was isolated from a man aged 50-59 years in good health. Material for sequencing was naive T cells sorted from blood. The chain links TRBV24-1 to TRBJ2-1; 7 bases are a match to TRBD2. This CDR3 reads CATTGGPSYNEQFF. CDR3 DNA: TGTGCCACCACGGGGGGTCCCTCCTACAATGAGCAGTTCTTC.